This TCR beta chain appears in the sequencing data of a study of CD8 T cells in Susac syndrome. An amount of RNA that ranged from roughly 0.45 to 1 ug was reverse transcribed with random hexamers. TCRdb independently ran MiXCR on the immunoSEQ multiplex PCR reads; one entry per CDR3 protein. The profile shows roughly 180,000 distinct CDR3 sequences, about 94% of them singletons. CDR1 MGHDK and CDR2 SYGVNS come from the germline V gene. The CDR3 contains 14 residues. V was clipped by 5 bases and J by 3 bases, with 10 bases between them. This receptor was obtained from a human donor in good health. This rearrangement joins TRBV25-1 to TRBJ1-4; maybe TRBD1 (5 bases). Sequencing was done on a sample of CD4+ T cells from PBMCs. As DNA, the CDR3 is TGTGCCAGCAGTTGGGGCCGGGCTAATGAAAAACTGTTTTTT. It encodes CASSWGRANEKLFF.